The clone carrying this T cell receptor (beta chain) was recorded at least ten times. The sample is drawn from a study of molecular identifiers for immune sequencing clone quantification. Previously described methods and listed TCR primers produced bulk TCR libraries. TCRdb re-derived calls from the PCR reads in MiXCR, one entry per CDR3 protein. The sample records roughly 55,000 distinct CDR3 sequences, 36% being singletons. From germline, CDR1 is SQVTM and CDR2 ANQGSEA. This CDR3 is built from 16 residues. J was trimmed by 0 bases and V by 6 bases; bases with no gene match: 8. The receptor was derived from a human donor in good health. Some libraries in this study had Jurkat cell RNA spiked in. V gene TRBV29-1 combines with J gene TRBJ2-2, with 9 bases that match TRBD1. The sample was naive CD8+ T cells from blood, with Jurkat cell RNA spiked in. Documented subset: FACS-sorted CD8+CD4-CCR7+CD45RA+ naive T cells. The CDR3 DNA reads TGCAGCGTCCATACCCGGGACAGGGCGAACACCGGGGAGCTGTTTTTT. It codes for CSVHTRDRANTGELFF.